Below, one T cell receptor beta chain is given with its context. Repertoires were generated with immunoSEQ multiplex PCR, while TCRdb's copy carries only in-frame clones and drops some. Of about 58,000 clones in the sample, around 84% were seen once. The CDR3 consists of 20 residues. Between the trimmed V and J ends, which lost 1 base and 2 bases, there was a span of 26 bases. Per the germline V gene, CDR1 is KGHSH and CDR2 is LQKENI. This sample stems from a study of OX40 agonist ivuxolimab in advanced cancers. The TCR originated in an adult with an advanced solid tumor such as melanoma, head and neck, liver or kidney cancer. The material sequenced was CD4+ or CD8+ T cells sorted from blood, taken in a trial of the OX40 agonist ivuxolimab. The chain carries TRBV18 and TRBJ1-2; D is possibly TRBD1 (5 bases). This CDR3 reads CASSPRTGGFGNFANYGYTF. The CDR3 region has the DNA TGTGCCAGCTCACCACGGACGGGGGGGTTTGGGAATTTCGCGAACTATGGCTACACCTTC.